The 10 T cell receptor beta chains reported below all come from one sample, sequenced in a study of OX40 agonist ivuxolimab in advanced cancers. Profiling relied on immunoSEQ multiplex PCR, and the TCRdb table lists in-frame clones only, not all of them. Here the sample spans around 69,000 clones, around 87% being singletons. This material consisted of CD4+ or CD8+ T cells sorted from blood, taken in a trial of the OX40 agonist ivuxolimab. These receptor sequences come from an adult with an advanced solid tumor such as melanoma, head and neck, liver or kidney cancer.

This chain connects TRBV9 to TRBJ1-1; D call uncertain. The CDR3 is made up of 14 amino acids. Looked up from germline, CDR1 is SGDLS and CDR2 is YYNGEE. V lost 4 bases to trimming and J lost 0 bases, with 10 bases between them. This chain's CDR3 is CASSLGRLNTEAFF. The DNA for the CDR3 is TGTGCCAGCAGCTTAGGACGGCTGAACACTGAAGCTTTCTTT.

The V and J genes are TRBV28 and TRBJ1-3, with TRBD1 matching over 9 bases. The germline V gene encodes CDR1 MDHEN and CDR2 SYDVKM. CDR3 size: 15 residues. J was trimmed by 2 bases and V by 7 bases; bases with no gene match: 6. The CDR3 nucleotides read TGTGCCAGCAAAATACAGGGGGCGCCTGGAAACACCATATATTTT. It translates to CASKIQGAPGNTIYF.

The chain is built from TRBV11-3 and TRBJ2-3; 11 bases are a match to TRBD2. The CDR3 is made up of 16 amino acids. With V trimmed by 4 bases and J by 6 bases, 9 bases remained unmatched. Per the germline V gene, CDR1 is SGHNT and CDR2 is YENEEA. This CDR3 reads CASSSRLAGLGDTQYF. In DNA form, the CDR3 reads TGTGCCAGCAGCTCAAGACTAGCGGGATTGGGGGATACGCAGTATTTT.

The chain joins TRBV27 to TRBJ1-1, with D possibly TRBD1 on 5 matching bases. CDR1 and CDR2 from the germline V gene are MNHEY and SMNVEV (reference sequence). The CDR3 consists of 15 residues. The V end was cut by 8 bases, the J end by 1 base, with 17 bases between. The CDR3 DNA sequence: TGTGCCAGCCGCCCAGGGACTCTCGGGAACACTGAAGCTTTCTTT. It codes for CASRPGTLGNTEAFF.

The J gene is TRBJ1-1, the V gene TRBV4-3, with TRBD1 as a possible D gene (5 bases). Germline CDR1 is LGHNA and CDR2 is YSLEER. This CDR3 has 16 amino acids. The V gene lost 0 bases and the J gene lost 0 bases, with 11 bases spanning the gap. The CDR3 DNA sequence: TGCGCCAGCAGCCAAGATTCAGGGAATATGAACACTGAAGCTTTCTTT. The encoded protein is CASSQDSGNMNTEAFF.

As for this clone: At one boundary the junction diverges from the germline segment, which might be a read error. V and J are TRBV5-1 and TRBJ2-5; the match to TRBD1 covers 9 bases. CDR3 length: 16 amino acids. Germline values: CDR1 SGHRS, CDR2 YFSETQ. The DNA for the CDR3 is TGCGCCAGCAGCTTAGGGACAGGGTGGGACCAGGAGACCCAGTACTTC. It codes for CASSLGTGWDQETQYF.

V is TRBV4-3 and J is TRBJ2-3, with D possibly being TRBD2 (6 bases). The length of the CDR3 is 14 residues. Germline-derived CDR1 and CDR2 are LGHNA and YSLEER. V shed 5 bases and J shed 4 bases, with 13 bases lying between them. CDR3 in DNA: TGCGCCAGCAGCTTTCGACTAGATGCAGATACGCAGTATTTT. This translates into CASSFRLDADTQYF.

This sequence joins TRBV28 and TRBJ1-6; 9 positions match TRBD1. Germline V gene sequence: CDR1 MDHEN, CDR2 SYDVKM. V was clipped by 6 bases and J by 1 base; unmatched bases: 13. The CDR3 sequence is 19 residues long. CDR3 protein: CASRSLGQGLISYNSPLHF. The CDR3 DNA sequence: TGTGCCAGCAGGTCGCTGGGACAGGGTCTTATTTCCTATAATTCACCCCTCCACTTT.

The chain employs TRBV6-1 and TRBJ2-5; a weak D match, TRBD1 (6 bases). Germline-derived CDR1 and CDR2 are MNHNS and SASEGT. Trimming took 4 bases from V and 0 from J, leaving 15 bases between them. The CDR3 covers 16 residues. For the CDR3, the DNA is TGTGCCAGCAGTGTCCGGACAGCCCTGTACCAAGAGACCCAGTACTTC. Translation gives CASSVRTALYQETQYF.

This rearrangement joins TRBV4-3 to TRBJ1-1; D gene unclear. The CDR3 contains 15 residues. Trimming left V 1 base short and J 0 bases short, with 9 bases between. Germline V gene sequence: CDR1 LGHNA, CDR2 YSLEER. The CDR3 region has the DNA TGCGCCAGCAGCCAAGGGTCAAATTTGAACACTGAAGCTTTCTTT. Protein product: CASSQGSNLNTEAFF.